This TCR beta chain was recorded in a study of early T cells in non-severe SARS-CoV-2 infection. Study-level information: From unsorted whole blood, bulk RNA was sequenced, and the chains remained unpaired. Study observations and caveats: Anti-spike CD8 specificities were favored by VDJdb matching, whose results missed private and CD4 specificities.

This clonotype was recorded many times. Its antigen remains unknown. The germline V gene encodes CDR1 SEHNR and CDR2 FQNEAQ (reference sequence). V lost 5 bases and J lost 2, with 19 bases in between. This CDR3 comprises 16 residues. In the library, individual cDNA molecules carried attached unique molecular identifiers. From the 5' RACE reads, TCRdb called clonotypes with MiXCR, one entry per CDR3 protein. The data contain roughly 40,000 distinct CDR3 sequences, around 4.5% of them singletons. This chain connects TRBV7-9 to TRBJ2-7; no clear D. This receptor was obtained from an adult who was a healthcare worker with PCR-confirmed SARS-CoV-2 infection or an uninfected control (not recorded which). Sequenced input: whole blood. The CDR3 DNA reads TGTGCCAGCAGCATCTCGCTTATCCCTCGGCCCTACGAGCAGTACTTC. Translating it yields CASSISLIPRPYEQYF.